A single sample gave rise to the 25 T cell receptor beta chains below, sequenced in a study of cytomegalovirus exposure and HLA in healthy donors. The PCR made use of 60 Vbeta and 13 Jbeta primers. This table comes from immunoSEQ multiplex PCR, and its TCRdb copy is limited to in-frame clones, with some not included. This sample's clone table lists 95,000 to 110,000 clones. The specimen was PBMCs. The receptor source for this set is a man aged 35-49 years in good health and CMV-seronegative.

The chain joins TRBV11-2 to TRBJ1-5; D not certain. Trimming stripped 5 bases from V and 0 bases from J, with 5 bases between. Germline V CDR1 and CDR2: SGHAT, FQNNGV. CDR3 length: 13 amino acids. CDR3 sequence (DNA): TGTGCCAGCAGCATAAATAGCAATCAGCCCCAGCATTTT. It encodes CASSINSNQPQHF.

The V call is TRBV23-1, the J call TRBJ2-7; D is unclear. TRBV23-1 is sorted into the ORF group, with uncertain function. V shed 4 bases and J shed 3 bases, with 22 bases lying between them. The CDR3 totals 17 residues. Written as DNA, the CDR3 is TGCGCCAGCAGTCCAACTTTACCCTTATTGTGCGGCTACGAGCAGTACTTC. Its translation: CASSPTLPLLCGYEQYF.

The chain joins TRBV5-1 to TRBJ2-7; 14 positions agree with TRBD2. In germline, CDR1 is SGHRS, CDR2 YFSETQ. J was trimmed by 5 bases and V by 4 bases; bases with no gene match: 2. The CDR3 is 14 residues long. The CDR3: CASSLGLAGDEQYF. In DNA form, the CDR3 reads TGCGCCAGCAGCCTGGGACTAGCGGGAGACGAGCAGTACTTC.

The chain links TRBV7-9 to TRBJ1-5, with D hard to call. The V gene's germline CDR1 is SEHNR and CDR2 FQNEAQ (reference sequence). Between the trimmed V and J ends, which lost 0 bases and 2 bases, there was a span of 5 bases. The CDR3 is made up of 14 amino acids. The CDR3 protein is CASSLASGNQPQHF. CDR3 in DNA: TGTGCCAGCAGCTTAGCCTCGGGCAATCAGCCCCAGCATTTT.

CDR3 sequence reads: CASSSHWDRGRPEAFF. CDR3 sequence (DNA): TGTGCCAGCAGTTCCCATTGGGACAGGGGGAGGCCTGAAGCTTTCTTT. The chain couples TRBV27 to TRBJ1-1; 11 bases are a match to TRBD1. The V and J ends lost 4 bases and 6 bases, in that order; junction bases with no gene match: 10. Germline CDR1 MNHEY, CDR2 SMNVEV (reference sequence). This CDR3 has 16 amino acids.

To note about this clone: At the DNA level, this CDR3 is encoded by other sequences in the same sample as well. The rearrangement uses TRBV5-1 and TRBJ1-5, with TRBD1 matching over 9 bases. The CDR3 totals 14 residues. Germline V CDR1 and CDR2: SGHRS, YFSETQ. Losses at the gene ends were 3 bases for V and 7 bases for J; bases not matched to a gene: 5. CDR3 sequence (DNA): TGCGCCAGCAGCTCGGGACAGGGAGGGCAGCCCCAGCATTTT. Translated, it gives CASSSGQGGQPQHF.

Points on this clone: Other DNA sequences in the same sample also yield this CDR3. The CDR3 DNA reads TGCGCCAGCAGCCTTACCGGGACCTACGAGCAGTACTTC. This translates into CASSLTGTYEQYF. V and J are TRBV5-1 and TRBJ2-7, with D perhaps matching TRBD2 (5 bases). Germline V lookup: CDR1 SGHRS, CDR2 YFSETQ. The CDR3 has 13 amino acids. Trimming cost V 4 bases and J 2 bases, with 10 bases left between them.

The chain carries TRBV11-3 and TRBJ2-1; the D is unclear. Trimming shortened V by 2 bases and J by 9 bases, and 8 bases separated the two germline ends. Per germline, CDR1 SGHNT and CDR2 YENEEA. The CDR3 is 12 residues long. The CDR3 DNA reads TGTGCCAGCAGCTTACGACACGGTGAGCAGTTCTTC. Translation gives CASSLRHGEQFF.

As DNA, the CDR3 is TGCGCCAGCAGCCAAGATAATCGACAGCCCTATGGCTACACCTTC. Translated, it gives CASSQDNRQPYGYTF. The J gene is TRBJ1-2, the V gene TRBV4-3; perhaps TRBD1 as D (5 bases). CDR3 size: 15 residues. The V end lost 0 bases, the J end lost 4 bases, and 12 bases lay between the germline ends. CDR1 is LGHNA and CDR2 is YSLEER in the germline V gene.

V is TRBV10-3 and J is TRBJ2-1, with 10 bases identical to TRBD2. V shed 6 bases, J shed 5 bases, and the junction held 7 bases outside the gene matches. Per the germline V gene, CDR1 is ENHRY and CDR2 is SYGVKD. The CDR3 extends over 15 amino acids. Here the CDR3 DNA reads TGTGCCATCAGCTGGACTAGCGGACCTGACAATGAGCAGTTCTTC. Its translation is CAISWTSGPDNEQFF.

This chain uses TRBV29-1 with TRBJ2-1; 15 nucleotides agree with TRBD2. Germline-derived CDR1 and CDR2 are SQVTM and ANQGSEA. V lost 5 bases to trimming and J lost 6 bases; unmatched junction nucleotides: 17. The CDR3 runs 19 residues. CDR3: CSVSKGTSGRSSPLNEQFF. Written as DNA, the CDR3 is TGCAGCGTTAGTAAAGGGACTAGCGGGAGGAGTTCTCCCCTCAATGAGCAGTTCTTC.

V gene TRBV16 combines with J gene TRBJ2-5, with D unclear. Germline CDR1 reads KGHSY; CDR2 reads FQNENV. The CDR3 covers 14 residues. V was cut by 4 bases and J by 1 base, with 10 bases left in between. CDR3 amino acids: CASSRTRSQETQYF. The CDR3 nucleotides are TGTGCCAGCAGCCGAACAAGAAGCCAAGAGACCCAGTACTTC.

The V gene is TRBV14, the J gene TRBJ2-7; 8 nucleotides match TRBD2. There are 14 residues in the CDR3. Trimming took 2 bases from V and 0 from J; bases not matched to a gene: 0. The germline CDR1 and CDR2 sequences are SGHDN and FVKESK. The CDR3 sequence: CASSQLAGSYEQYF. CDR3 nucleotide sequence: TGTGCCAGCAGCCAACTAGCGGGCTCCTACGAGCAGTACTTC.

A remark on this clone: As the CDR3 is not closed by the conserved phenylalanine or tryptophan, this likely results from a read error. The CDR3 is CASSRLTGSANYGYTS. CDR3 sequence (DNA): TGCGCCAGCAGCCGACTTACAGGGTCAGCTAACTATGGCTACACCTCC. The rearrangement joins TRBV4-3 to TRBJ1-2; maybe TRBD1 (6 bases). The V end was cut by 4 bases, the J end by 0 bases, with 15 bases between. The CDR3 extends over 16 amino acids. The germline V gene has CDR1 LGHNA and CDR2 YSLEER.

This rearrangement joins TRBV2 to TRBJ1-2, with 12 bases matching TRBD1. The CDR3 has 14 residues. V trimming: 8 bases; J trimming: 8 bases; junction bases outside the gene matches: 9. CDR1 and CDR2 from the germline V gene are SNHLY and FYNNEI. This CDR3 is CASRPGQGASGYTF. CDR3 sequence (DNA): TGTGCCAGCCGGCCGGGACAGGGGGCGTCGGGCTACACCTTC. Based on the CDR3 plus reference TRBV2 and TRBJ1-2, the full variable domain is EPEVTQTPSHQVTQMGQEVILRCVPISNHLYFYWYRQILGQKVEFLVSFYNNEISEKSEIFDDQFSVERPDGSNFTLKIRSTKLEDSAMYFCASRPGQGASGYTFGSGTRLTVV.

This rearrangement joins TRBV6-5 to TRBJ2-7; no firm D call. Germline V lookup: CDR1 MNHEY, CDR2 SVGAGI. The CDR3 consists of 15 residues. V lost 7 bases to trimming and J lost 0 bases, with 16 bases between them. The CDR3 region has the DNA TGTGCCAGCAACCCATCCGGTATGAGCTCCTACGAGCAGTACTTC. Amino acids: CASNPSGMSSYEQYF.

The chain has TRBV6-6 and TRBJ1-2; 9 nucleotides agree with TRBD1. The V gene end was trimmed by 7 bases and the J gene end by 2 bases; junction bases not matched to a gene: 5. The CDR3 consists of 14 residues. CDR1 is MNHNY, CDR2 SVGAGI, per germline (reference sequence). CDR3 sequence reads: CASTTGTGNYGYTF. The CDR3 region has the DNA TGTGCCAGCACCACCGGGACAGGGAACTATGGCTACACCTTC.

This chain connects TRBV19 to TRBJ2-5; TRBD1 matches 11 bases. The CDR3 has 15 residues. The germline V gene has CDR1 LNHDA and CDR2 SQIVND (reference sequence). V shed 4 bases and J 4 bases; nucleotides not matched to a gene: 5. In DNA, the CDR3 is TGTGCCAGTAGTACCTCGGACAGGGGGCGAGAGACCCAGTACTTC. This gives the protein CASSTSDRGRETQYF.

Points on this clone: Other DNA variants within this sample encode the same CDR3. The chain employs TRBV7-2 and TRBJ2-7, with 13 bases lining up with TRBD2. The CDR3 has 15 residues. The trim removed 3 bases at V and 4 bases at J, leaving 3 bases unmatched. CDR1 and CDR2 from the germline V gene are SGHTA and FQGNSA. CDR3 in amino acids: CASSLGLAGLYEQYF. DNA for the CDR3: TGTGCCAGCAGCTTGGGACTAGCGGGATTATACGAGCAGTACTTC.

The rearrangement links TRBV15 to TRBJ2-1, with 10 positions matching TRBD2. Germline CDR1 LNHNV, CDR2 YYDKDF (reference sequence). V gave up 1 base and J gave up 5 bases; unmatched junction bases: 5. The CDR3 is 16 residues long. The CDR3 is CATSRASGGGNNEQFF. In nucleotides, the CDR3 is TGTGCCACCAGCAGAGCTAGCGGGGGAGGCAACAATGAGCAGTTCTTC.

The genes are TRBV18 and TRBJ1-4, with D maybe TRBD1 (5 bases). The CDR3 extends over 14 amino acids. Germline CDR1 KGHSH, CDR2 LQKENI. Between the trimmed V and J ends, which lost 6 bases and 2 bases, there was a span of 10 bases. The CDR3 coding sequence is TGTGCCAGCTCTCCAGCAGGGACTAATGAAAAACTGTTTTTT. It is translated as CASSPAGTNEKLFF.

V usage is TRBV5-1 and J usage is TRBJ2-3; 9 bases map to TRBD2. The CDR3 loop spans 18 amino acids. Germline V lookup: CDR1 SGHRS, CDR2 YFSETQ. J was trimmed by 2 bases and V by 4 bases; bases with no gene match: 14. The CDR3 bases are TGCGCCAGCAGCCCCATCCGGGGAGCGGGGGGAGACACAGATACGCAGTATTTT. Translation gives CASSPIRGAGGDTDTQYF.

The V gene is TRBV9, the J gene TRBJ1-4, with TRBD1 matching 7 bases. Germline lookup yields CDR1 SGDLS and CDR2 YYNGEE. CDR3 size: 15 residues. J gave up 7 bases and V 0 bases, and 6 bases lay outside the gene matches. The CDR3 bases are TGTGCCAGCAGCGTAGGAGACAGGGTTGGTGAAAAACTGTTTTTT. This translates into CASSVGDRVGEKLFF.

As DNA, the CDR3 is TGTGCCAGCAGCTTACTATCTGGAAACACCATATATTTT. The encoded protein is CASSLLSGNTIYF. This chain joins TRBV13 and TRBJ1-3; D call uncertain. Trimming left V 2 bases short and J 1 base short, with 3 bases between. Germline V gene lookup returns CDR1 PRHDT and CDR2 FYEKMQ (reference sequence). The CDR3 consists of 13 residues. The entire variable domain, with the rest obtained from reference TRBV13 and TRBJ1-3, is as follows: AAGVIQSPRHLIKEKRETATLKCYPIPRHDTVYWYQQGPGQDPQFLISFYEKMQSDKGSIPDRFSAQQFSDYHSELNMSSLELGDSALYFCASSLLSGNTIYFGEGSWLTVV.

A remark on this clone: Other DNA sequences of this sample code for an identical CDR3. CDR3 sequence reads: CATSRDRGNTIYF. In nucleotides, the CDR3 is TGTGCCACCAGCAGGGACAGGGGAAACACCATATATTTT. The chain couples TRBV15 to TRBJ1-3, with 7 positions matching TRBD1. Germline V gene sequence: CDR1 LNHNV, CDR2 YYDKDF (reference sequence). There are 13 residues in the CDR3. V trimming: 3 bases; J trimming: 4 bases; junction bases outside the gene matches: 0.